This T cell receptor (beta chain) is drawn from a study of chemoradiotherapy in HPV16-positive cancers. About the research overall: A couple of HPV16-positive patients' cells yielded candidate HPV-specific clones and common motifs. Overall study results and limits: Candidate HPV-specific clones and E7-related TCR motifs grew in tumor during treatment. HPV-responsive T-cell expansion during chemoradiotherapy was linked to improved recurrence-free survival in HPV16-positive patients.

On this clone: Its cognate antigen is unknown.

Profiling relied on immunoSEQ multiplex PCR, and the TCRdb table lists in-frame clones only, not all of them. Of about 14,000 clones in the sample, 89% were seen once. Material: tumor tissue, obtained from a patient who underwent chemoradiotherapy. The TCR originated in a human donor with HPV-associated anogenital cancer.

CDR3: CASSPDRAVGGYTF. DNA for the CDR3: TGTGCCAGTAGTCCCGACAGGGCGGTAGGTGGCTACACCTTC. The rearrangement uses TRBV19 and TRBJ1-2; 7 bases match TRBD1. The germline gives CDR1 LNHDA, CDR2 SQIVND (reference sequence). The V gene end was trimmed by 5 bases and the J gene end by 7 bases; junction bases not matched to a gene: 10. The CDR3 has 14 residues.